The TCR beta chain described here comes from a study of shared clonotypes between healthy human individuals. This CDR3 is 17 amino acids long. V was clipped by 1 base and J by 6 bases; unmatched bases: 9. Germline CDR1 and CDR2: SGHRS and YFSETQ. Repertoires were generated with immunoSEQ multiplex PCR, while TCRdb's copy carries only in-frame clones and drops some. The sample records approximately 2.3 million clones, 93% being singletons. The J gene is TRBJ2-2, the V gene TRBV5-1; 10 nucleotides match TRBD2. This receptor was identified in a man younger than 30 in good health. Some clones in this sample may be carry-over from other donors' samples. Material: naive CD4+ T cells from PBMCs. The subset is: CD45RA+ positively selected. The CDR3 is CASSLLGLAGGSGELFF. In nucleotides, the CDR3 is TGCGCCAGCAGCTTGTTAGGGTTAGCGGGAGGATCCGGGGAGCTGTTTTTT.